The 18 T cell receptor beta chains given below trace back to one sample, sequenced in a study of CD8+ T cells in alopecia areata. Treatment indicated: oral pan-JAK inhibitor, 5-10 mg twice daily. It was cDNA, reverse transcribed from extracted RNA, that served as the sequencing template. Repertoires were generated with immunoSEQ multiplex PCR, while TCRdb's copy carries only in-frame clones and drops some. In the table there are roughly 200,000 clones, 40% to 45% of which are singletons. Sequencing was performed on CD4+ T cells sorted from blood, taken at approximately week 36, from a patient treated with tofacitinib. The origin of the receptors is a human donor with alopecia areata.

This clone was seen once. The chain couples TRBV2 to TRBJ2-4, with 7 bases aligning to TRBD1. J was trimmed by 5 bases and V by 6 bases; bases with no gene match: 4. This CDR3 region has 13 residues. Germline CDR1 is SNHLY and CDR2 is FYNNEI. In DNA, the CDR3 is TGTGCCAGCAGGACAGGGAACCAAAACATTCAGTACTTC. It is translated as CASRTGNQNIQYF.

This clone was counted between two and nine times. In nucleotides, the CDR3 is TGTGCCAGCAGCTTAGCTGCGGGAGTGGGTAACAATGAGCAGTTCTTC. Protein product: CASSLAAGVGNNEQFF. The chain joins TRBV7-9 to TRBJ2-1, with 7 nucleotides matching TRBD2. CDR1 is SEHNR and CDR2 is FQNEAQ in the germline V gene (reference sequence). J was trimmed by 5 bases and V by 0 bases; bases with no gene match: 7. The CDR3 is made up of 16 amino acids.

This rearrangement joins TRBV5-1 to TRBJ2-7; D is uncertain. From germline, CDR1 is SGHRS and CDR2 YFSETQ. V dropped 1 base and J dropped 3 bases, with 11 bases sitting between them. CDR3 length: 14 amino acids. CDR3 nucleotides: TGCGCCAGCAGCTTGACCCGGACCTTCTACGAGCAGTACTTC. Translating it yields CASSLTRTFYEQYF.

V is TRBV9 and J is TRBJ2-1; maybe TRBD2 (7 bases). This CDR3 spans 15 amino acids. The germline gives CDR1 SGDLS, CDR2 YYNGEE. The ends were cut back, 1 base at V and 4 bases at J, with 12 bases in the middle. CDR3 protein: CASSVSQGGYNEQFF. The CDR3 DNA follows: TGTGCCAGCAGCGTATCACAGGGAGGGTACAATGAGCAGTTCTTC.

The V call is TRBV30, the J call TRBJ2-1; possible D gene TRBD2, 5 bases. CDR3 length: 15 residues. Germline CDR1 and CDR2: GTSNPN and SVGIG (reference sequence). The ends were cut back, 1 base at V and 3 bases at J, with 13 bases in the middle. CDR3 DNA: TGTGCCTGGAGTGAGGGCGGGTCAAGCTACAATGAGCAGTTCTTC. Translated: CAWSEGGSSYNEQFF.

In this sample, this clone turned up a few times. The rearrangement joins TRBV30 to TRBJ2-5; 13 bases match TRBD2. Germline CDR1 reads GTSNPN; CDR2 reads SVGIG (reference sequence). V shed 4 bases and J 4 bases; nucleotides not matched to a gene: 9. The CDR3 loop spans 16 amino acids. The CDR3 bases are TGTGCCTGGACCCGCGGACTAGCGGGAGAGGGAGAGACCCAGTACTTC. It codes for CAWTRGLAGEGETQYF.

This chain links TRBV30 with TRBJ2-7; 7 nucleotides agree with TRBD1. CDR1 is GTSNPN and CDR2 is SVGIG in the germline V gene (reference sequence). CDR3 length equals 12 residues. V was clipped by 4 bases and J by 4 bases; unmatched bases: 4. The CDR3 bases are TGTGCCTGGAAGGGGGACAGTTACGAGCAGTACTTC. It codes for CAWKGDSYEQYF.

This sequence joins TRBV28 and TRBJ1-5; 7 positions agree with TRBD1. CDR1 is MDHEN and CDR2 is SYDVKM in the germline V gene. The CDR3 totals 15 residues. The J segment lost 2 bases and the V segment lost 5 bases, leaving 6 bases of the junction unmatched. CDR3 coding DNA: TGTGCCAGCAGTATCATTGGACAGGGCAATCAGCCCCAGCATTTT. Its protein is CASSIIGQGNQPQHF.

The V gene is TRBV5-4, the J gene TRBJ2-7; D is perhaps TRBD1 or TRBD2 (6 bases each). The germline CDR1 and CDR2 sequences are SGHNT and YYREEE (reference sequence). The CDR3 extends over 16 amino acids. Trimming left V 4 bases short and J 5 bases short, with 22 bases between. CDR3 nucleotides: TGTGCCAGCAGCGGATCCGTGGTCAGGGGACTCGACGAGCAGTACTTC. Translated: CASSGSVVRGLDEQYF.

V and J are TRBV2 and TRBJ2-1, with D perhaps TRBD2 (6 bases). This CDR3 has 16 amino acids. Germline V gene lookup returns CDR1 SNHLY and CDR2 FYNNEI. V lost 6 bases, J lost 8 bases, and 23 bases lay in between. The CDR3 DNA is TGTGCCAGCAGGGTTTCCTGGCGGGGCCCTACAGATGAGCAGTTCTTC. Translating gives CASRVSWRGPTDEQFF.

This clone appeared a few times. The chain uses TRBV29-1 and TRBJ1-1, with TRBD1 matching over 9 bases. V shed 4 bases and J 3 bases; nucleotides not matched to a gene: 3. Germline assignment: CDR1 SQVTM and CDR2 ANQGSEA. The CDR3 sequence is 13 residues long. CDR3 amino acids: CSVAGTGYTEAFF. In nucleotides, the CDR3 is TGCAGCGTTGCCGGGACAGGGTACACTGAAGCTTTCTTT.

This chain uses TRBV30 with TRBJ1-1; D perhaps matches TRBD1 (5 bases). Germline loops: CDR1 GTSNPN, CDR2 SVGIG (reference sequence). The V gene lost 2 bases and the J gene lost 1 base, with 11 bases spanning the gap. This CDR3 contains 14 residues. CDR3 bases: TGTGCCTGGAGTCTTTGGGGCCCGAACACTGAAGCTTTCTTT. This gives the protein CAWSLWGPNTEAFF. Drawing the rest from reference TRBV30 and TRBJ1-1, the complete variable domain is SQTIHQWPATLVQPVGSPLSLECTVEGTSNPNLYWYRQAAGRGLQLLFYSVGIGQISSEVPQNLSASRPQDRQFILSSKKLLLSDSGFYLCAWSLWGPNTEAFFGQGTRLTVV.

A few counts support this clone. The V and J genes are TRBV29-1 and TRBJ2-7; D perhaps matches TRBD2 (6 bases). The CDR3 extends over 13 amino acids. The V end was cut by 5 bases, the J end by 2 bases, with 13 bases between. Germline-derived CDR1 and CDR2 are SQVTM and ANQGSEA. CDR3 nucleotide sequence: TGCAGCGTTATGGCGGGAAATACCTACGAGCAGTACTTC. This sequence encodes CSVMAGNTYEQYF.

As DNA, the CDR3 is TGTGCCAGCAGCTTATGGGAAGGCACTGAAGCTTTCTTT. Translation: CASSLWEGTEAFF. This chain uses TRBV7-9 with TRBJ1-1; D gene unclear. V lost 2 bases and J 4 bases, leaving 8 bases between the germline ends. The CDR3 has 13 residues. Germline loops: CDR1 SEHNR, CDR2 FQNEAQ (reference sequence). Filled out from reference TRBV7-9 and TRBJ1-1, the complete variable domain reads DTGVSQNPRHKITKRGQNVTFRCDPISEHNRLYWYRQTLGQGPEFLTYFQNEAQLEKSRLLSDRFSAERPKGSFSTLEIQRTEQGDSAMYLCASSLWEGTEAFFGQGTRLTVV.

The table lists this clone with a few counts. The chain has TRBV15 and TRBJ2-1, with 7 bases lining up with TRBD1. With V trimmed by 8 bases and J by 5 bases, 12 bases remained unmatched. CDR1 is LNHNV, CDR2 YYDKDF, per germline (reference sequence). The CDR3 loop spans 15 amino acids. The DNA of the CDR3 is TGTGCCACCCCTCTCTATCAAGACAGGGACAATGAGCAGTTCTTC. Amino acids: CATPLYQDRDNEQFF.

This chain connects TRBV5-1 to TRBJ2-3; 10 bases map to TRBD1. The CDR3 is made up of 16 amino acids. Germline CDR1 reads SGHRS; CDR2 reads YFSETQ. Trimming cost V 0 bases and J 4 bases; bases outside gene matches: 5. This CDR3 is CASSLETGGGADTQYF. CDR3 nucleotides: TGCGCCAGCAGCTTGGAGACAGGGGGCGGTGCAGATACGCAGTATTTT.

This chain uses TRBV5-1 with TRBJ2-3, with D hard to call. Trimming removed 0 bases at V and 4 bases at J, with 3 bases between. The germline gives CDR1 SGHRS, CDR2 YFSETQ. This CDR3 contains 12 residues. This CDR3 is CASSLASDTQYF. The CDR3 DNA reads TGCGCCAGCAGCTTGGCTTCAGATACGCAGTATTTT.

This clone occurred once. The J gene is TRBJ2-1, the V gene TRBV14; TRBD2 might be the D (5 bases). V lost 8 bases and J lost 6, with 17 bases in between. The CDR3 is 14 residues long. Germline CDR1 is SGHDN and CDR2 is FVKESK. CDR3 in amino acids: CASRLGGTSNEQFF. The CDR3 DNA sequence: TGTGCCAGCCGGCTCGGAGGAACATCCAATGAGCAGTTCTTC.